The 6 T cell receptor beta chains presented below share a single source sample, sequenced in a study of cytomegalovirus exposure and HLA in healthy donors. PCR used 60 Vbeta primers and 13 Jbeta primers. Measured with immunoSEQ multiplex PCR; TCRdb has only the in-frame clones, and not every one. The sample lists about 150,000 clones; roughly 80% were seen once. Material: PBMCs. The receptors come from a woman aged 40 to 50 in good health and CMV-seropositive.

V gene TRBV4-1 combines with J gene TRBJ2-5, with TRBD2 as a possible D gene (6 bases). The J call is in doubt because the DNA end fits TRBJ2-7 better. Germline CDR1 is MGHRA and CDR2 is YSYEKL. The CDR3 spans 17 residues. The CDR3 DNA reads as TGCGCCAGCAGCCAAGATTTTGGGGACTCATTTTATTACGAGCAGTACTTC. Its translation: CASSQDFGDSFYYEQYF.

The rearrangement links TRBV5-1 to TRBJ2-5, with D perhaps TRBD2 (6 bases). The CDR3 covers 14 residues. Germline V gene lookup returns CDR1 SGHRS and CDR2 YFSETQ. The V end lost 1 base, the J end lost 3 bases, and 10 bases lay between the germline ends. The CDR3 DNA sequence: TGCGCCAGCAGCTTGTTCGGGACTGAAGAGACCCAGTACTTC. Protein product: CASSLFGTEETQYF.

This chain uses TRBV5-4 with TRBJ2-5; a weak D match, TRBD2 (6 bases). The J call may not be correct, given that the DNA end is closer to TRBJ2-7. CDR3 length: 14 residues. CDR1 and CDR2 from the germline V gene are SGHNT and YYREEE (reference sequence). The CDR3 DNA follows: TGTGCCAGCAGCCAATGGGGGGTGAGCTACGAGCAGTACTTC. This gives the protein CASSQWGVSYEQYF.

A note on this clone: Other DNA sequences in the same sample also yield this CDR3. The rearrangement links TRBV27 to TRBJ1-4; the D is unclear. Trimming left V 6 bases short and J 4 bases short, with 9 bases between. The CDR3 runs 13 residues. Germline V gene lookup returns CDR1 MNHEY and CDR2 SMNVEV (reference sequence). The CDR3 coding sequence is TGTGCCAGCAGCGTAGGCGGTAATGAAAAACTGTTTTTT. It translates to CASSVGGNEKLFF.

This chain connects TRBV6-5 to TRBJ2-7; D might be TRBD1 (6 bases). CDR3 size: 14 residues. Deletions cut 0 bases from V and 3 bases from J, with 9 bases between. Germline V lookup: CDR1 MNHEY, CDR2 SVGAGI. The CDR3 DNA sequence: TGTGCCAGCAGTTACTCACCAGGGGTCTACGAGCAGTACTTC. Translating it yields CASSYSPGVYEQYF.

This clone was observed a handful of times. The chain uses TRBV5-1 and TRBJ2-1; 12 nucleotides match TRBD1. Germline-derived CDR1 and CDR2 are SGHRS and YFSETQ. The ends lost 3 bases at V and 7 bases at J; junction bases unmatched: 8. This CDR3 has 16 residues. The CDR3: CASSSRPGQGANEQFF. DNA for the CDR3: TGCGCCAGCAGCTCTCGTCCGGGACAGGGGGCTAATGAGCAGTTCTTC.